This TCR beta chain originates from a study of blood T cell repertoires in COVID-19. Study background: Sites across the United States, Italy and Spain contributed samples from acute and convalescent COVID-19.

Authors' data handling: Amplified reference gene primers provided the basis for estimating nucleated cell counts. Sequencing was performed with immunoSEQ multiplex PCR; in TCRdb, only in-frame clones are kept and a portion is missing. The DNA gave D and trimming, while V, J and clone size come from that table. The table has around 140,000 clones, around 87% seen once; the top ten hold about an eighth. With V trimmed by 4 bases and J by 7 bases, 8 bases remained unmatched. The CDR3 extends over 15 amino acids. CDR1 is SGHRS, CDR2 YFSETQ, per germline. This clone was observed once. Sequencing was performed on peripheral blood. This clonotype was sampled from a man aged 18 to 29 with COVID-19, enrolled during active disease. The chain joins TRBV5-1 to TRBJ1-6; 7 positions agree with TRBD1. DNA for the CDR3: TGCGCCAGCAGCGCTGCCGGGACAGCCAATTCACCCCTCCACTTT. Amino acids: CASSAAGTANSPLHF.